This TCR beta chain was sequenced during a study of T cells in Graves' hyperthyroidism and ophthalmopathy. The overall study: Peripheral blood samples were taken at initial diagnosis, prior to any treatment. General study results and limits: Most clonotypes that expanded in the thyroid above 0.001 also showed up in blood.

CDR3 size: 15 residues. V shed 0 bases, J shed 8 bases, and the junction held 6 bases outside the gene matches. Germline CDR1 is MGHRA and CDR2 is YSYEKL. Criteria for exclusion of patients were uncontrolled infection, other autoimmune disease, pregnancy or lactation. Each diagnosis was grounded in clinical symptoms, serum thyroxine and TRAb, thyroid ultrasound, and orbital computed tomography. Amplification of TCR beta CDR3 regions used RNA as the template. TCR CDR3 regions were first amplified by RT-PCR with HTBI primers. TCRdb processed the multiplex PCR reads anew with MiXCR; each CDR3 protein has one entry. The profile shows 600,000 to 650,000 distinct CDR3 sequences, 15% to 20% of them singletons. With regard to this clonotype: What it binds is not known.

What was sequenced was blood. The sequence was obtained from a woman between 25 and 40 years old with Graves' hyperthyroidism. The chain employs TRBV4-1 and TRBJ2-1, with 8 bases lining up with TRBD1. CDR3 amino acids: CASSQEEDRVYEQFF. CDR3 nucleotide sequence: TGCGCCAGCAGCCAAGAGGAGGACAGGGTTTATGAGCAGTTCTTC.